Below are 8 T cell receptor beta chains sequenced from a single sample in a study of T cells in Graves' hyperthyroidism and ophthalmopathy. RNA transcripts were the template for amplifying TCR beta CDR3 regions. First-round RT-PCR with HTBI primers amplified the TCR CDR3 region. MiXCR, run by TCRdb on the multiplex PCR reads, gives a single entry per CDR3 protein. The sample includes about 500,000 distinct CDR3 sequences, about 16% of them seen just once. The sample taken for sequencing was blood. Receptors were obtained from a woman aged 25 to 45 with Graves' ophthalmopathy.

The chain combines TRBV5-4 with TRBJ2-5; D might be TRBD2 (6 bases). Germline assignment: CDR1 SGHNT and CDR2 YYREEE (reference sequence). This CDR3 is 14 amino acids long. Trimming removed 4 bases at V and 7 bases at J, with 17 bases between. CDR3 sequence: CASSPARGSGTQYF. DNA of the CDR3: TGTGCCAGCAGCCCGGCACGGGGGTCCGGGACCCAGTACTTC.

The sample holds many counts of this clonotype. V and J are TRBV28 and TRBJ2-7; 8 bases agree with TRBD1. CDR1 and CDR2 from the germline V gene are MDHEN and SYDVKM. CDR3 length: 16 amino acids. The V gene end was trimmed by 6 bases and the J gene end by 6 bases; junction bases not matched to a gene: 16. CDR3 region: CASSPSFRTGTGEQYF. The CDR3 DNA reads TGTGCCAGCAGCCCCTCCTTTAGGACAGGGACCGGCGAGCAGTACTTC.

This sequence joins TRBV10-1 and TRBJ2-7, with 9 bases matching TRBD2. Trimming took 7 bases from V and 2 from J; bases not matched to a gene: 21. The germline V gene has CDR1 WNHNN and CDR2 SYGVQD (reference sequence). The CDR3 is made up of 19 amino acids. CDR3 nucleotide sequence: TGCGCCAGCATCCACCGGGCGGGAGGGTCGGCGGGTTCTCCCTACGAGCAGTACTTC. Its protein is CASIHRAGGSAGSPYEQYF.

The J gene is TRBJ2-4, the V gene TRBV6-2 or TRBV6-3; 7 nucleotides line up with TRBD1. V shed 5 bases, J shed 5 bases, and the junction held 15 bases outside the gene matches. The CDR3 consists of 17 residues. Germline V gene lookup returns CDR1 MNHEY and CDR2 SVGEGT. As DNA, the CDR3 is TGTGCCAGCAGTCCCCTCCCGGGCAGGGGGACCGAAAACATTCAGTACTTC. This sequence encodes CASSPLPGRGTENIQYF.

Points on this clonotype: A much larger clonotype is one base distant, so this may be a read error. The chain joins TRBV7-9 to TRBJ2-5; D might be TRBD2 (5 bases). Germline V gives CDR1 SEHNR, CDR2 FQNEAQ (reference sequence). This CDR3 contains 17 residues. Trimming took off 2 bases at V and 4 bases at J, with 20 bases between the two ends. The CDR3 loop is CASSLLSSAVLRETQYF. The DNA for the CDR3 is TGTGCCAGCAGCTTACTTTCGTCAGCGGTTCTACGAGAGACCCAGTACTTC.

The CDR3 DNA follows: TGTGCCAGCAGCTTATGGGTGGGGCCGGGCAATCAGCCCCAGCATTTT. As protein: CASSLWVGPGNQPQHF. This chain connects TRBV5-5 to TRBJ1-5, with D perhaps TRBD1 (5 bases). Germline V lookup: CDR1 SGHKS, CDR2 YYEKEE (reference sequence). Trimming took off 2 bases at V and 2 bases at J, with 14 bases between the two ends. The CDR3 is made up of 16 amino acids.

This clonotype was seen ten or more times. This chain links TRBV20-1 with TRBJ2-7; TRBD1 aligns across 8 bases. Unmatched junction bases numbered 7, after V lost 5 bases and J lost 1 base. The germline CDR1 and CDR2 sequences are DFQATT and SNEGSKA (reference sequence). The CDR3 length is 14 residues. CDR3 nucleotides: TGCAGTGCTGCCGGCGGGACAGGATCCTACGAGCAGTACTTC. Its translation is CSAAGGTGSYEQYF.

This clonotype showed up many times. The CDR3 DNA sequence: TGTGCCAGCAGTGAAACTAGGGGAATCTATGAAGGCTACACCTTC. Amino acids: CASSETRGIYEGYTF. This rearrangement joins TRBV2 to TRBJ1-2; tentatively, D is TRBD1 (5 bases). This CDR3 comprises 15 residues. Germline V lookup: CDR1 SNHLY, CDR2 FYNNEI. Trimming pared 2 bases from V and 8 bases from J, leaving 18 bases between. Full variable domain (missing parts from reference TRBV2 and TRBJ1-2): EPEVTQTPSHQVTQMGQEVILRCVPISNHLYFYWYRQILGQKVEFLVSFYNNEISEKSEIFDDQFSVERPDGSNFTLKIRSTKLEDSAMYFCASSETRGIYEGYTFGSGTRLTVV.